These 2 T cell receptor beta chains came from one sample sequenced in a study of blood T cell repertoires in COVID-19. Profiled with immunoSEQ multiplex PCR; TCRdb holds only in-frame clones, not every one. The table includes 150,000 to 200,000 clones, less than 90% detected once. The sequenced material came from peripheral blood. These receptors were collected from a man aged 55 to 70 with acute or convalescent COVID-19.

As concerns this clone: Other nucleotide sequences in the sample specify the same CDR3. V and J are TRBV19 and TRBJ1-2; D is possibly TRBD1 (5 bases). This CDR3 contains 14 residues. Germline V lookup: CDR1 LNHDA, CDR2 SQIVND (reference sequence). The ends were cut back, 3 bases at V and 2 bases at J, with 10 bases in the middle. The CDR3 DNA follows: TGTGCCAGTAGTATGACAGCGCGGAACTATGGCTACACCTTC. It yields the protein CASSMTARNYGYTF.

CDR3 in amino acids: CASSLDVTGHPSEEKLFF. As DNA, the CDR3 is TGTGCCAGCAGCTTAGATGTAACAGGCCACCCCTCAGAGGAAAAACTGTTTTTT. The chain is built from TRBV11-2 and TRBJ1-4; maybe TRBD1 (5 bases). Trimming stripped 0 bases from V and 8 bases from J, with 22 bases between. The germline V gene has CDR1 SGHAT and CDR2 FQNNGV. The CDR3 has 18 amino acids.